This TCR beta chain emerged from a study of cytomegalovirus exposure and HLA in healthy donors (dated 2017 in TCRdb). Notes on the research overall: An earlier analysis of more than 550 of the donors reported over 250 Gb of sequence data and 117 million unique TCR beta sequences obtained from roughly 170 million T cells. About 330 gigabases of sequencing data and around 80 million unique TCR sequences made up an early release that covered approximately 620 HLA-typed donors. Among the roughly 400 genotyped donors, 75% to 90% belonged to the genetic ancestry cluster associated with self-reported Caucasian donors. Typing coverage differed by locus: A, B, C, DRB1 and DQB1 were typed in about 629-640 donors, DQA1 in about 550, DPA1 in approximately 610, and DPB1 in 450 to 490. To predict cytomegalovirus infection status, the study brought together high-throughput TCR immunosequencing, statistical association of individual TCRs with disease status, and machine learning. A later analysis re-analyzed previously published TCR beta repertoires from 550 to 700 donors and added high-resolution HLA genotyping to study TCR occurrence patterns. Every discovery cohort repertoire had been produced on one sequencing platform. The study profiled the T cell repertoires of under 850 subjects by immunosequencing and related them to cytomegalovirus serostatus. Several DR-DQ haplotypes were handled as single units for association and clustering, since linkage in the cohort was strong. The study aimed to test whether signatures of past pathogen exposure could be identified by cataloging public T cell receptors. Across around 400 genotyped donors of the cohort, an average of about 240,000 unique TCR beta nucleotide sequences per donor were sequenced, and roughly a sixth of those sequences were non-productive. Class I and class II HLA loci were covered by the typing at four-digit resolution. In addition to the first cohort of 666 subjects, a separate validation cohort of under 150 different subjects was used. An earlier analysis of fewer than 750 of the donors used high-throughput TCR beta sequencing to judge whether each TCR beta V gene segment behaved as functional or pseudogenic. Rather than using new phenotypic data, the later analysis identified candidate immune exposures from TCR beta sequences and from how often those sequences occurred across donors. A later genetic analysis used genome-wide SNP genotypes for about 65% of the roughly 670 donors, treating that subset as a discovery cohort. Alongside the repertoire data, information on donor age, sex, ethnicity and CMV serostatus was compiled. General conclusions and limits of the study: Correlated functional status among segregating V segments might be attributable to linkage disequilibrium, but an unknown experimental factor could not be ruled out. Sequencing depth was assumed to be roughly uniform across donors in the presence/absence analyses, though that assumption may not hold. HLA typing was unavailable for some donors at each locus, so association tests used only the typed subset. For the cohort, immune exposure information was limited to CMV serostatus. When HLA alleles, especially DR and DQ, strongly co-occurred, TCR associations were difficult to assign to individual alleles. Most TCR sequences were observed very rarely across donors, whereas some public TCRs were present in many individuals. The authors suggested that the approach could potentially be extended to other disease states and immunological phenotypes. In a later analysis, HLA-associated TCR beta chains showed more clonal expansion and lower generation probabilities than non-associated chains that were equally common. Three of the identified cytomegalovirus-associated TCR beta chains were confirmed in vitro to be specific for cytomegalovirus antigens. Because counts were too low, roughly 16 rarely observed V segments, including chromosome 9 orphons, were left out of the earlier analysis of a few hundred of the donors. In a later analysis, TCR association rates were found to vary across HLA loci, with the most associated TCRs seen for DRB1 alleles and the fewest for HLA-C alleles. According to a later analysis, most CMV-associated TCR beta chains appeared to be HLA-restricted, and the HLA associations seemed to be driven largely by CMV exposure. Only TCR beta chains were sequenced in this cohort, and the absence of alpha or paired-chain data limited detectable features. A later genetic analysis associated a missense DCLRE1C variant with V-gene and J-gene trimming of TCR beta chains, and an independent cohort replicated the association. The 87-base-pair reads could not distinguish some IMGT-functional V segments, including TRBV6-2 and TRBV6-3, so those segments were excluded. A further reported finding was that TCR beta sequences accurately predicted the HLA-A and HLA-B alleles for most subjects in the first cohort. Several of the top co-occurrence clusters appeared to be linked to parvovirus B19, influenza, CMV and Epstein-Barr virus, according to a later analysis. A cluster of highly shared sequence variants was judged likely to be a technical artifact of the sequencing pipeline. An earlier analysis of approximately 600 of the donors showed that most TCR beta V segments appeared in productive rearrangements either about 87% or about 30% of the time, which broadly matched IMGT annotations. A later analysis associated 16,951 TCR beta sequences with specific HLA alleles at a false discovery rate of 0.05. In a later genetic analysis, fewer N-insertions in productive TCRs were reported among donors in an Asian-associated ancestry cluster than the approximately 710-donor mean. In both the original and validation cohorts, the classifier was reported to diagnose cytomegalovirus status with high specificity and sensitivity. In the study, 164 TCR beta chains were listed as associated with cytomegalovirus.

In total, 666 healthy bone marrow donors made up the cohort. Cohort members were all nominally healthy when sampled, although unrecorded immune exposures were likely present. The donor was CMV seronegative and belonged to the group of 350 or so seronegative cohort members. Each donor provided a peripheral blood sample, and peripheral blood mononuclear cells were used for TCR beta sequencing. Genomic DNA extraction from the blood cell samples was performed with the Qiagen DNeasy Blood Extraction Kit. Spanning cysteine to phenylalanine, the CDR3 consists of 11 amino acids. Only the CDR3 DNA stays, 33 bases, in frame from base 1. Reading the germline V gene (reference sequence) gives CDR1 SEHNR and CDR2 FQNEAQ. Comments on this clone: Its specific antigen is unknown. Germline is not matched at one junction end, which may reflect a read error.

Library preparation was by the immunoSEQ multiplex PCR assay. For the multiplex PCR, a mixture combining 60 forward primers for TCR Vbeta segments and 13 reverse primers for TCR Jbeta segments was used. The CDR3 region of rearranged TCR beta genes was amplified from genomic DNA by a multiplex PCR assay. The Illumina HiSeq System was used to sequence the amplified TCR beta libraries as 87-base-pair reads. As for how the authors treated the data: Across the 500 to 750 repertoires, a later analysis counted about 81 million unique TCR beta chains, about 10 million of which were shared by at least two donors. Raw reads were error-corrected and collapsed into unique sequences by a nearest-neighbor algorithm in which closely related sequences were merged to remove PCR and sequencing errors. CDR3 sequences were aligned to IMGT reference sequences to assign V, D and J gene segments. For a sequence to be retained, a match of at least six nucleotides to both a V gene segment and a J gene segment was required. Rearrangements were classified as productive when the CDR3 lacked stop codons and remained in frame with V and J, and all other rearrangements were classified as non-productive. CDR3 was defined by IMGT convention, running from the second conserved V-encoded cysteine to the conserved J-encoded phenylalanine. In an earlier analysis of around 600 of the donors, sequences lacking an unambiguous match to a single V gene segment were excluded. An earlier analysis of a few hundred of the donors called V segments functional above 56.7% productive rearrangements and segregating when the between-donor standard deviation exceeded 5%. A statistical classification framework was built for diagnosing cytomegalovirus status from the catalog of TCR beta chain sequences. In a later analysis, V and J genes were assigned by comparing TCR nucleotide sequences against IMGT/GENE-DB human TR gene sequences. Using the TCRdist pipeline, a later analysis assigned CDR3 sequences along with most-parsimonious VDJ recombination scenarios. In a later analysis, each TCR beta chain was defined by its CDR3 amino acid sequence together with its V-gene family, and reads lacking a unique V-gene family were excluded. To address suspected cross-contamination and a sequencing artifact, a later analysis removed roughly 640 highly shared, low-generation-probability nucleotide sequences. For each public chain, a later analysis derived a clonal expansion index from normalized ranks of inferred template counts within each repertoire. In a later analysis, generation probabilities were computed using a VDJ recombination model fitted to out-of-frame rearrangements, and the results were checked against IGoR. In a later analysis, hypergeometric tests were used to score TCR-TCR, TCR-HLA and TCR-CMV co-occurrence, with a repertoire-size bias correction applied to TCR pairs. In a later analysis, false discovery rates were estimated by permuting HLA or CMV assignments 20 times. A later analysis grouped co-occurring TCRs with DBSCAN, adding TCRdist sequence similarity when clustering within HLA-allele-positive subsets. Repertoires with fewer than 30,000 or more than 120,000 public chains, plus five repertoires with anomalous nucleotide sharing, were excluded from co-occurrence clustering. What TCRdb holds here is the immuneACCESS table cut down to in-frame rearrangements. Part of the clones is not present; checked against another copy, under half of the missing clones reflect an unresolved V gene, and the others are unexplained. The D gene and trimming were derived from the DNA, and the V and J assignments and clone size from that table. The table for this sample lists 150,000 to 200,000 clones; 81% of them were counted only once. Jointly, the top ten make up about 13% of the sample.

The source of this sequence is a woman between 50 and 59 years old in good health and CMV-seronegative. Sequences were obtained from PBMCs. The chain links TRBV7-9 with TRBJ2-1, with the D gene uncertain. The sequence in DNA is TGTTCCAGCAGCTCTTACAATGAGCAGTTCTTC. Its coded protein is CSSSSYNEQFF.